These 30 T cell receptor beta chains were sequenced from one sample in a study of OX40 agonist ivuxolimab in advanced cancers. Sequencing used immunoSEQ multiplex PCR; TCRdb keeps in-frame clones, though not all of them. The table lists 50,000 or so clones, 86% of them singletons. The material sequenced was CD4+ or CD8+ T cells sorted from blood, taken in a trial of the OX40 agonist ivuxolimab. These receptors were obtained from an adult with an advanced solid tumor such as melanoma, head and neck, liver or kidney cancer.

V gene TRBV18 combines with J gene TRBJ2-5, with 7 bases that match TRBD2. V lost 4 bases to trimming and J lost 3 bases; unmatched junction nucleotides: 8. From germline, CDR1 is KGHSH and CDR2 LQKENI. This CDR3 contains 15 residues. DNA for the CDR3: TGTGCCAGCTCACTAACGGGGGGTAGTGAAGAGACCCAGTACTTC. Amino acid sequence: CASSLTGGSEETQYF.

This chain links TRBV19 with TRBJ2-3; the D is unclear. Germline CDR1 and CDR2: LNHDA and SQIVND (reference sequence). V shed 7 bases and J shed 2 bases, with 13 bases lying between them. This CDR3 has 14 amino acids. As DNA, the CDR3 is TGTGCCAGTATGAAAGAGCAGGCCACAGATACGCAGTATTTT. Amino acid sequence: CASMKEQATDTQYF.

The V gene is TRBV11-3, the J gene TRBJ2-3, with 10 bases matching TRBD2. The V and J ends lost 2 bases and 4 bases, in that order; junction bases with no gene match: 3. Germline CDR1 is SGHNT and CDR2 is YENEEA. This CDR3 has 15 residues. CDR3 sequence reads: CASSLQAGGADTQYF. Here the CDR3 DNA reads TGTGCCAGCAGCTTACAAGCGGGGGGGGCAGATACGCAGTATTTT.

The chain couples TRBV27 to TRBJ2-1, with a weak D call TRBD2 (6 bases). Germline CDR1 reads MNHEY; CDR2 reads SMNVEV (reference sequence). Trimming cost V 3 bases and J 13 bases, with 16 bases left between them. This CDR3 spans 13 amino acids. This CDR3 reads CASSFRELAGQFF. In DNA form, the CDR3 reads TGTGCCAGCAGTTTCAGGGAACTAGCCGGCCAGTTCTTC.

With respect to this clone: An end of the junction differs from the germline gene, which may be a read error. The chain uses TRBV7-7 and TRBJ2-5; 11 nucleotides match TRBD1. This CDR3 has 15 amino acids. Germline CDR1 SSHAT, CDR2 FNYEAQ (reference sequence). DNA of the CDR3: TGTGCTAGCAGCTTAGTTCGGACAGGGGGCGAGACCCAGTACTTC. This codes for CASSLVRTGGETQYF.

The chain employs TRBV19 and TRBJ2-7; 8 bases agree with TRBD1. Trimming cost V 5 bases and J 4 bases; bases outside gene matches: 13. The CDR3 consists of 16 residues. CDR1 is LNHDA and CDR2 is SQIVND in the germline V gene (reference sequence). The DNA of the CDR3 is TGTGCCAGTAGTTGGGCCGCCGGGACAGGAGAGTACGAGCAGTACTTC. Protein: CASSWAAGTGEYEQYF.

This clone appeared a few times. This chain connects TRBV7-2 to TRBJ2-7; D unresolved. Trimming shortened V by 4 bases and J by 4 bases, and 14 bases separated the two germline ends. This CDR3 region has 14 residues. Germline values: CDR1 SGHTA, CDR2 FQGNSA. In DNA, the CDR3 is TGTGCCAGCAGCTCGGACGGGCATTCGTACGAGCAGTACTTC. It encodes CASSSDGHSYEQYF. The full variable domain, with the rest looked up from reference TRBV7-2 and TRBJ2-7, is GAGVSQSPSNKVTEKGKDVELRCDPISGHTALYWYRQSLGQGLEFLIYFQGNSAPDKSGLPSDRFSAERTGGSVSTLTIQRTQQEDSAVYLCASSSDGHSYEQYFGPGTRLTVT.

CDR3 sequence reads: CASSQDSGSNQPQHF. CDR3 in DNA: TGTGCCAGCAGCCAAGATTCCGGGAGCAATCAGCCCCAGCATTTT. The gene calls are TRBV4-2 and TRBJ1-5; D is unclear. CDR3 length equals 15 residues. V was cut by 0 bases and J by 1 base, with 7 bases left in between. The germline CDR1 and CDR2 sequences are LGHNA and YNFKEQ.

By share of the sample, this clone is medium-sized (0.01 to 0.1%). The chain employs TRBV7-2 and TRBJ2-7; D might be TRBD1 (6 bases). V lost 5 bases and J lost 0, with 11 bases in between. The CDR3 runs to 14 residues. In germline, CDR1 is SGHTA, CDR2 FQGNSA. The DNA of the CDR3 is TGTGCCAGCAGCAGGGACATTAGCTCCTACGAGCAGTACTTC. Its protein is CASSRDISSYEQYF.

The V gene is TRBV6-6, the J gene TRBJ1-1; D is possibly TRBD1 (5 bases). V lost 7 bases and J 5 bases, leaving 14 bases between the germline ends. The CDR3 covers 13 residues. Germline V gene data show CDR1 as MNHNY and CDR2 as SVGAGI (reference sequence). The CDR3 bases are TGTGCCAGCACCCCACCGGGGGGAACTGAAGCTTTCTTT. Protein: CASTPPGGTEAFF.

The V gene is TRBV30, the J gene TRBJ1-6; 7 bases are a match to TRBD1. The germline V gene has CDR1 GTSNPN and CDR2 SVGIG (reference sequence). J lost 4 bases, V lost 3 bases, and 6 bases had no gene match. The CDR3 has 15 amino acids. CDR3 DNA: TGTGCCTGGAGAGTACAGGGGAAGTATAATTCACCCCTCCACTTT. It yields the protein CAWRVQGKYNSPLHF.

This chain's CDR3 is CASRDWTGGPLSYEQYF. The CDR3 DNA is TGTGCCAGCAGGGATTGGACAGGGGGACCACTCTCCTACGAGCAGTACTTC. The J gene is TRBJ2-7, the V gene TRBV2; 10 bases match TRBD1. The CDR3 has 17 residues. Germline-derived CDR1 and CDR2 are SNHLY and FYNNEI. The J segment lost 0 bases and the V segment lost 6 bases, leaving 11 bases of the junction unmatched.

The chain is built from TRBV6-6 and TRBJ2-4; no reliable D call. V lost 2 bases, J lost 0 bases, and 5 bases lay in between. CDR1 MNHNY and CDR2 SVGAGI come from the germline V gene (reference sequence). This CDR3 is 14 amino acids long. This CDR3 reads CASSYPAAKNIQYF. CDR3 DNA: TGTGCCAGCAGTTACCCAGCAGCCAAAAACATTCAGTACTTC.

The chain uses TRBV27 and TRBJ2-2; 7 bases are shared with TRBD1. There are 16 residues in the CDR3. The ends lost 7 bases at V and 3 bases at J; junction bases unmatched: 11. Germline CDR1 MNHEY, CDR2 SMNVEV (reference sequence). This CDR3 is CASTKQRTGYTGELFF. In DNA, the CDR3 is TGTGCCAGCACAAAGCAGAGGACAGGTTACACCGGGGAGCTGTTTTTT.

The J gene is TRBJ2-3, the V gene TRBV18; 12 bases map to TRBD1. CDR3 length: 15 residues. The V and J ends lost 3 bases and 6 bases, in that order; junction bases with no gene match: 4. Germline CDR1 is KGHSH and CDR2 is LQKENI. The CDR3 sequence: CASSPGTGGSDTQYF. CDR3 bases: TGTGCCAGCTCACCGGGGACAGGGGGCTCGGATACGCAGTATTTT.

V is TRBV28 and J is TRBJ2-7; 8 positions agree with TRBD2. The germline gives CDR1 MDHEN, CDR2 SYDVKM. V trimming: 3 bases; J trimming: 8 bases; junction bases outside the gene matches: 9. The CDR3 covers 14 residues. CDR3: CASSLAGGEEKQYF. CDR3 sequence (DNA): TGTGCCAGCAGTTTGGCGGGGGGCGAGGAGAAGCAGTACTTC.

As for this clone: A much larger clone differs by one base, so this may be a read error. V is TRBV28 and J is TRBJ1-2; 8 bases map to TRBD1. The CDR3 length is 15 residues. Per the germline V gene, CDR1 is MDHEN and CDR2 is SYDVKM. The CDR3 DNA follows: TGTGCCCGCAGTTCGATACGGACAGGGCTCTTTGGCTACACCTTC. Translation gives CARSSIRTGLFGYTF.

V is TRBV7-2 and J is TRBJ1-6, with D possibly TRBD1 on 5 matching bases. The CDR3 spans 18 residues. Germline V CDR1 and CDR2: SGHTA, FQGNSA. Trimming left V 0 bases short and J 7 bases short, with 19 bases between. CDR3 sequence reads: CASSLAPYRREGNSPLHF. In DNA form, the CDR3 reads TGTGCCAGCAGCTTAGCGCCGTATCGCAGGGAAGGAAATTCACCCCTCCACTTT.

This rearrangement joins TRBV10-1 to TRBJ1-3, with D maybe TRBD1 (5 bases). This CDR3 contains 15 residues. Germline loops: CDR1 WNHNN, CDR2 SYGVQD (reference sequence). The V end was cut by 6 bases, the J end by 2 bases, with 14 bases between. The CDR3 here is CASRTPGAPGNTIYF. For the CDR3, the DNA is TGCGCCAGCAGGACCCCCGGGGCACCTGGAAACACCATATATTTT.

The chain uses TRBV28 and TRBJ2-7; 7 bases agree with TRBD1. CDR1 and CDR2 (germline): MDHEN, SYDVKM. The CDR3 has 17 amino acids. J was trimmed by 3 bases and V by 5 bases; bases with no gene match: 16. The CDR3, as DNA: TGTGCCAGCAGTCCCGGGACAGTCGCAACAAGGGGCTACGAGCAGTACTTC. This gives the protein CASSPGTVATRGYEQYF.

The chain recombines TRBV15 with TRBJ2-4; 11 bases align to TRBD1. This CDR3 is built from 16 residues. Germline V lookup: CDR1 LNHNV, CDR2 YYDKDF (reference sequence). The J segment lost 2 bases and the V segment lost 4 bases, leaving 4 bases of the junction unmatched. The CDR3 bases are TGTGCCACCAGCACTCGGACAGGGGGCTCCAAAAACATTCAGTACTTC. Protein: CATSTRTGGSKNIQYF.

This clone was detected a few times. The chain employs TRBV7-9 and TRBJ2-5, with TRBD2 identical over 11 bases. From germline, CDR1 is SEHNR and CDR2 FQNEAQ (reference sequence). The trim removed 5 bases at V and 2 bases at J, leaving 7 bases unmatched. This CDR3 has 16 residues. The CDR3 here is CASSHGLAGGQETQYF. The CDR3, as DNA: TGTGCCAGCAGCCACGGACTAGCGGGTGGTCAAGAGACCCAGTACTTC. The full variable domain, its missing parts supplied by reference TRBV7-9 and TRBJ2-5, is DTGVSQNPRHKITKRGQNVTFRCDPISEHNRLYWYRQTLGQGPEFLTYFQNEAQLEKSRLLSDRFSAERPKGSFSTLEIQRTEQGDSAMYLCASSHGLAGGQETQYFGPGTRLLVL.

This chain uses TRBV4-1 with TRBJ2-5, with 8 bases identical to TRBD1. The CDR3 is made up of 16 amino acids. Germline V gene data show CDR1 as MGHRA and CDR2 as YSYEKL. Trimming at V came to 0 bases and at J to 3 bases, leaving 6 bases not matched to a gene. The DNA for the CDR3 is TGCGCCAGCAGCCAAGATAGGGCAGGGGGCGAAGAGACCCAGTACTTC. It is translated as CASSQDRAGGEETQYF.

The V call is TRBV28, the J call TRBJ2-2; 7 bases map to TRBD1. With V trimmed by 9 bases and J by 1 base, 5 bases remained unmatched. CDR1 and CDR2 from the germline V gene are MDHEN and SYDVKM. CDR3 size: 14 residues. CDR3: CASRRQGNTGELFF. CDR3 coding DNA: TGTGCCAGTCGGAGACAGGGGAACACCGGGGAGCTGTTTTTT. Combining the CDR3 with reference TRBV28 and TRBJ2-2 gives the whole variable domain DVKVTQSSRYLVKRTGEKVFLECVQDMDHENMFWYRQDPGLGLRLIYFSYDVKMKEKGDIPEGYSVSREKKERFSLILESASTNQTSMYLCASRRQGNTGELFFGEGSRLTVL.

V is TRBV7-3 and J is TRBJ2-2, with a weak D call TRBD2 (6 bases). Germline CDR1 is SGHTA and CDR2 is FQGTGA. V was pared by 8 bases and J by 1 base, with 14 bases between. The CDR3 spans 15 residues. CDR3 coding DNA: TGTGCCAGCCATACGGCGGGGCTGAACACCGGGGAGCTGTTTTTT. Its translation is CASHTAGLNTGELFF.

This clone turned up a few times. The V gene is TRBV6-5, the J gene TRBJ1-2, with TRBD1 as a possible D gene (5 bases). The CDR3 is made up of 15 amino acids. Trimming pared 6 bases from V and 4 bases from J, leaving 18 bases between. CDR1 and CDR2 from the germline V gene are MNHEY and SVGAGI. DNA of the CDR3: TGTGCCAGCAGCCCCCGAGCCCCAAGGGGCTATGGCTACACCTTC. Protein sequence: CASSPRAPRGYGYTF.

The chain has TRBV10-3 and TRBJ1-3; tentative D call: TRBD1 (6 bases). The CDR3 covers 15 residues. The V gene lost 4 bases and the J gene lost 0 bases, with 10 bases spanning the gap. Germline CDR1 ENHRY, CDR2 SYGVKD. The CDR3 region has the DNA TGTGCCATCAGTGGGGGGACATACTCTGGAAACACCATATATTTT. It codes for CAISGGTYSGNTIYF.

This chain connects TRBV7-6 to TRBJ1-3, with D possibly TRBD1 on 5 matching bases. CDR1 is SGHVS, CDR2 FNYEAQ, per germline. The CDR3 is 16 amino acids. Deletions cut 4 bases from V and 2 bases from J, with 15 bases between. The CDR3 region has the DNA TGTGCCAGCAGCTCCAGGGAAGGGAAGACTGGAAACACCATATATTTT. It translates to CASSSREGKTGNTIYF.

The rearrangement joins TRBV9 to TRBJ1-1; weak D call: TRBD1 (5 bases). The germline V and J ends were trimmed by 4 bases and 8 bases, with 24 bases remaining between them. Per germline, CDR1 SGDLS and CDR2 YYNGEE. CDR3 length: 16 amino acids. The CDR3: CASSPQGVSQSSEAFF. CDR3 nucleotide sequence: TGTGCCAGCAGCCCCCAGGGAGTCTCCCAAAGCTCCGAAGCTTTCTTT. Supplemented by reference TRBV9 and TRBJ1-1, the full variable domain reads DSGVTQTPKHLITATGQRVTLRCSPRSGDLSVYWYQQSLDQGLQFLIQYYNGEERAKGNILERFSAQQFPDLHSELNLSSLELGDSALYFCASSPQGVSQSSEAFFGQGTRLTVV.

This clone was found a few times. V is TRBV12-5 and J is TRBJ1-1; TRBD1 matches 8 bases. The junction had 8 bases not matched to a gene; V was cut back by 7 bases and J by 10 bases. Germline values: CDR1 LGHNT, CDR2 FRNRAP. The CDR3 contains 12 residues. For the CDR3, the DNA is TGTGCTAGTGCTCTCCCCGACAGGGGAGCTTTCTTT. The encoded protein is CASALPDRGAFF.